The clone carrying this T cell receptor beta chain was observed at least ten times. Its antigen is currently unknown. The CDR3 runs to 17 residues. V lost 2 bases and J lost 1; bases outside the gene matches: 6. The germline gives CDR1 SGHRS, CDR2 YFSETQ. This entry comes from a study of HIV-infected patients and healthy controls. Study-wide results and caveats: MAIT alpha-chain CDR3s were frequent in healthy controls, depleted in HIV+.

Alpha and beta constant-region primers primed reverse transcription of around 500 ng RNA. Alpha and beta chain libraries were made separately by chain-specific third strand synthesis with multiplexing indices. TCRdb reanalysed the 5' RACE reads using MiXCR and keeps one entry per CDR3 protein. In the table there are approximately 11,000 distinct CDR3 sequences, 8.5% to 12% of which are singletons. All unsorted peripheral T cells were captured because whole blood was used without fractionation. The input for sequencing was blood, taken before antiretroviral therapy. The origin of this receptor is an adult with HIV infection. The chain employs TRBV5-1 and TRBJ2-6, with 7 bases identical to TRBD1. The CDR3 sequence is CASSFDRALSGANVLTF. As DNA, the CDR3 is TGCGCCAGCAGCTTTGACAGGGCGCTTTCTGGGGCCAACGTCCTGACTTTC. The complete variable domain, with remaining parts taken from reference TRBV5-1 and TRBJ2-6, reads KAGVTQTPRYLIKTRGQQVTLSCSPISGHRSVSWYQQTPGQGLQFLFEYFSETQRNKGNFPGRFSGRQFSNSRSEMNVSTLELGDSALYLCASSFDRALSGANVLTFGAGSRLTVL.